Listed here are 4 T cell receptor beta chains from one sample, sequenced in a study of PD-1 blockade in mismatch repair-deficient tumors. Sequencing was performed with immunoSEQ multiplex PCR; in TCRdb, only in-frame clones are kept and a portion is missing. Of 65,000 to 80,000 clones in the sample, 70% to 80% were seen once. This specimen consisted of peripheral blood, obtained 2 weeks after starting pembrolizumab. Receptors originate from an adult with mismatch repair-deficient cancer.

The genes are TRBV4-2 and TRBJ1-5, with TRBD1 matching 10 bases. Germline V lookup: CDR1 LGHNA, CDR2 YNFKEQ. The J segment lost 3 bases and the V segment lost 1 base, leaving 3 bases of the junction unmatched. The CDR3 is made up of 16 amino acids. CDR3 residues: CASSQGTGGFNQPQHF. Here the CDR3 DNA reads TGTGCCAGCAGCCAAGGGACAGGGGGTTTCAATCAGCCCCAGCATTTT.

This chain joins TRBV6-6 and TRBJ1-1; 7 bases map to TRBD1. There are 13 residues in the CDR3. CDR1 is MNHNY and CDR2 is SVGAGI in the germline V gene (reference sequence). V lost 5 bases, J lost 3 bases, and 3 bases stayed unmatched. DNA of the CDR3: TGTGCCAGCAGTACGGGACAGTACACTGAAGCTTTCTTT. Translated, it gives CASSTGQYTEAFF.

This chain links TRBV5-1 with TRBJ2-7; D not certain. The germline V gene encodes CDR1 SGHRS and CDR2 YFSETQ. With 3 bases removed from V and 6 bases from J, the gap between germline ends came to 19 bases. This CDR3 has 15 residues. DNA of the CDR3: TGCGCCAGCAGCTGGACGGCCCTAGGCTCCGGCGAGCAGTACTTC. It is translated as CASSWTALGSGEQYF.

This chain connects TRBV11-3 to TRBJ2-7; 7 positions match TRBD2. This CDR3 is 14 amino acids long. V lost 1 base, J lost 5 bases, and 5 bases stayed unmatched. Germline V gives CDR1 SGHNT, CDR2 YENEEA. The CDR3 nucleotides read TGTGCCAGCAGCTTAGCGGGCGGGAGTGACGAGCAGTACTTC. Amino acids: CASSLAGGSDEQYF.